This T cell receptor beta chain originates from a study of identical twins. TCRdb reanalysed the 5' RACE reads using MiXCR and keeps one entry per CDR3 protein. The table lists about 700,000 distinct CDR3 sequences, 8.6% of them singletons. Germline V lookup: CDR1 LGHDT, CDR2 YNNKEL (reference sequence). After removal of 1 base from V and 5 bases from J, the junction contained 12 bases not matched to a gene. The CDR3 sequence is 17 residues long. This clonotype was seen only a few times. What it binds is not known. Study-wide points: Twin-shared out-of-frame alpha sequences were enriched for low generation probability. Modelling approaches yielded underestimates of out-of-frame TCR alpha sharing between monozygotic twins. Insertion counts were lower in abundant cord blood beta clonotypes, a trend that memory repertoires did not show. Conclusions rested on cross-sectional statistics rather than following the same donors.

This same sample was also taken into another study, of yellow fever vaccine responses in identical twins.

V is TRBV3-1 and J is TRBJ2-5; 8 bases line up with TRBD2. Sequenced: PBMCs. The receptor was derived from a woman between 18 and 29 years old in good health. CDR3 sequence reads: CASSQGRNGGALETQYF. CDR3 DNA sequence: TGTGCCAGCAGCCAAGGGAGGAACGGGGGGGCCCTGGAGACCCAGTACTTC.